The rows below give T cell receptor beta chains drawn from one sample of a study of cytomegalovirus exposure and HLA in healthy donors. This table comes from immunoSEQ multiplex PCR, and its TCRdb copy is limited to in-frame clones, with some not included. The repertoire holds some 150,000 clones, with 70% as singletons. The sample consisted of PBMCs. The receptor set was obtained from a woman in her thirties in good health and CMV-seronegative. Both conserved end residues are part of each CDR3. Each record gives: clone size, V gene, D gene, J gene, CDR3 protein, CDR3 DNA. D genes are given only for firm matches. A clone size is listed for some rows: how often the clone was seen (once, few, many), or a class if it is expanded.

NA,TRBV7-9,NA,TRBJ2-2,CASSPTPRDSGELFF,TGTGCCAGCAGCCCCACCCCCCGGGACTCCGGGGAGCTGTTTTTT
NA,TRBV27,NA,TRBJ2-1,CASRLGGGPNEQFF,TGTGCCAGCAGACTGGGAGGGGGGCCTAATGAGCAGTTCTTC
NA,TRBV29-1,NA,TRBJ2-3,CSVVLLSLSDTQYF,TGCAGCGTTGTTCTTCTATCCCTCTCAGATACGCAGTATTTT
NA,TRBV19,NA,TRBJ1-2,CASTEAGGGLGGYTF,TGTGCCAGTACCGAGGCGGGGGGGGGTCTGGGCGGCTACACCTTC
once,TRBV5-6,TRBD2,TRBJ2-2,CASSQSWTSDTGELFF,TGTGCCAGCAGCCAATCCTGGACTAGCGACACCGGGGAGCTGTTTTTT
NA,TRBV5-6,TRBD1,TRBJ2-7,CASSLTGGVEQYF,TGTGCCAGCAGCTTGACAGGGGGAGTGGAGCAGTACTTC
NA,TRBV5-4,TRBD1,TRBJ1-6,CASSVGTANSPLHF,TGTGCCAGCAGCGTCGGGACAGCTAATTCACCCCTCCACTTT
NA,TRBV7-7,NA,TRBJ2-6,CASSLAEGSGANVLTF,TGTGCTAGCAGCTTAGCGGAGGGCTCTGGGGCCAACGTCCTGACTTTC
NA,TRBV7-2,NA,TRBJ1-5,CASSYYRQLNQPQHF,TGTGCCAGCAGCTACTATCGACAGTTAAATCAGCCCCAGCATTTT
NA,TRBV5-1,TRBD2,TRBJ2-5,CASRPGTSRGWETQYF,TGCGCCAGCAGACCTGGGACTAGTCGGGGGTGGGAGACCCAGTACTTC
NA,TRBV6-5,TRBD1,TRBJ2-7,CASSLGTGAYEQYF,TGTGCCAGCAGTTTAGGGACAGGAGCTTACGAGCAGTACTTC
once,TRBV28,TRBD1,TRBJ2-1,CASSLLPGGSYNEQFF,TGTGCCAGCAGTTTATTGCCAGGGGGCTCCTACAATGAGCAGTTCTTC
NA,TRBV5-1,TRBD1,TRBJ1-2,CASSAGQGYYGYTF,TGCGCCAGCAGCGCGGGACAGGGTTACTATGGCTACACCTTC
NA,TRBV7-2,TRBD2,TRBJ2-5,CASSLRGLEVQETQYF,TGTGCCAGCAGCTTACGGGGACTAGAGGTACAAGAGACCCAGTACTTC
few,TRBV7-2,TRBD1,TRBJ1-6,CASSSQGAFNSPLHF,TGTGCCAGCAGCTCCCAGGGGGCGTTTAATTCACCCCTCCACTTT
NA,TRBV18,NA,TRBJ2-5,CASSSQETQYF,TGTGCCAGCTCATCACAAGAGACCCAGTACTTC
NA,TRBV4-1,NA,TRBJ2-2,CASSYARELFF,TGCGCCAGCAGCTACGCGCGGGAGCTGTTTTTT
NA,TRBV18,TRBD2,TRBJ2-3,CASSPPSAQRGADTQYF,TGTGCCAGCTCACCTCCTTCGGCGCAGCGGGGAGCAGATACGCAGTATTTT
NA,TRBV9,NA,TRBJ2-6,CASSVSGGAAGANVLTF,TGTGCCAGCAGCGTATCCGGAGGCGCCGCTGGGGCCAACGTCCTGACTTTC
NA,TRBV27,TRBD1,TRBJ1-1,CASSPDRGTNTEAFF,TGTGCCAGCAGTCCTGACAGGGGGACGAACACTGAAGCTTTCTTT
NA,TRBV11-1,NA,TRBJ2-4,CASSLEGGNIQYF,TGTGCCAGCAGCTTAGAGGGAGGAAACATTCAGTACTTC
NA,TRBV6-1,NA,TRBJ2-1,CASAARYQFF,TGTGCCAGCGCCGCTAGGTACCAGTTCTTC
NA,TRBV21-1,NA,TRBJ1-1,CASNKNHPPGQEDTEAFF,TGTGCCAGCAATAAAAACCACCCCCCGGGACAGGAGGACACTGAAGCTTTCTTT
few,TRBV7-3,NA,TRBJ2-2,CASSSSGGSTGELFF,TGTGCCAGCAGCTCGTCCGGTGGGAGCACCGGGGAGCTGTTTTTT
NA,TRBV7-8,TRBD1,TRBJ1-4,CASSPGQTYEKLFF,TGTGCCAGCAGCCCGGGACAGACTTATGAAAAACTGTTTTTT
NA,TRBV7-9,NA,TRBJ2-5,CASSPQEETQYF,TGTGCCAGCAGCCCTCAAGAGGAGACCCAGTACTTC
NA,TRBV27,NA,TRBJ2-4,CASSLFSSGNIQYF,TGTGCCAGCAGTTTATTTAGTTCGGGGAACATTCAGTACTTC
NA,TRBV14,NA,TRBJ1-6,CASSLRDSWSPLHF,TGTGCCAGCAGCCTTCGGGACTCTTGGTCACCCCTCCACTTT
NA,TRBV11-2,NA,TRBJ1-3,CASSLDIINTIYF,TGTGCCAGCAGCTTAGATATTATAAACACCATATATTTT
NA,TRBV14,TRBD2,TRBJ2-2,CASSQQSGENTGELFF,TGTGCCAGCAGCCAGCAGAGCGGGGAGAACACCGGGGAGCTGTTTTTT
NA,TRBV11-3,TRBD2,TRBJ2-7,CASSLEGGSSYEQYF,TGTGCCAGCAGCTTAGAGGGCGGGAGCTCCTACGAGCAGTACTTC
NA,TRBV5-6,NA,TRBJ2-7,CASSSEYEQYF,TGTGCCAGCAGCTCAGAATACGAGCAGTACTTC
NA,TRBV28,TRBD2,TRBJ2-3,CASSKAGGGDTQYF,TGTGCCAGCAGTAAAGCGGGAGGGGGGGATACGCAGTATTTT
NA,TRBV19,TRBD1,TRBJ2-2,CASSGQGDTGELFF,TGTGCCAGTAGTGGACAGGGAGACACCGGGGAGCTGTTTTTT
NA,TRBV30,NA,TRBJ1-5,CAWSVRGGGHQPQHF,TGTGCCTGGAGTGTTAGAGGGGGGGGTCATCAGCCCCAGCATTTT
few,TRBV10-3,TRBD1,TRBJ1-6,CAISDLTGGNSPLHF,TGTGCCATCAGTGACCTAACAGGGGGCAATTCACCCCTCCACTTT
few,TRBV5-6,NA,TRBJ1-4,CASSKEEKLFF,TGTGCCAGCAGTAAGGAGGAAAAACTGTTTTTT
NA,TRBV6-1,TRBD1,TRBJ1-5,CASSVRGTGAGRPQHF,TGTGCCAGCAGTGTTAGGGGGACAGGGGCCGGTCGGCCCCAGCATTTT
NA,TRBV2,NA,TRBJ2-1,CASTQGADEQFF,TGTGCCAGCACCCAAGGCGCGGATGAGCAGTTCTTC
NA,TRBV19,TRBD2,TRBJ2-1,CASSIDLASGSYNEQFF,TGTGCCAGTAGTATAGATCTGGCTAGCGGGAGCTACAATGAGCAGTTCTTC